This TCR beta chain was documented in a study of shared clonotypes between healthy human individuals. Looking at the study overall: The study used three CD4 naive, three CD4 memory, two CD8 naive and one CD8 memory plate per donor.

Data came from immunoSEQ multiplex PCR; TCRdb stores just in-frame clones and leaves some out. Of over a million clones detected, approximately 70% appear once; the ten largest clones hold around 1.4%. The clonotype was recovered from a man aged 18-30 years in good health. The sample taken for sequencing was memory CD4+ T cells sorted from blood. The subset here: CD45RA-negative fraction.

The CDR3 spells CASSFTGFWGWEQYF. Here the CDR3 DNA reads TGTGCCAGCAGCTTTACAGGTTTTTGGGGGTGGGAGCAGTACTTC. The chain uses TRBV21-1 and TRBJ2-7. TRBV21-1 is an annotated pseudogene. The CDR3 has 15 residues.